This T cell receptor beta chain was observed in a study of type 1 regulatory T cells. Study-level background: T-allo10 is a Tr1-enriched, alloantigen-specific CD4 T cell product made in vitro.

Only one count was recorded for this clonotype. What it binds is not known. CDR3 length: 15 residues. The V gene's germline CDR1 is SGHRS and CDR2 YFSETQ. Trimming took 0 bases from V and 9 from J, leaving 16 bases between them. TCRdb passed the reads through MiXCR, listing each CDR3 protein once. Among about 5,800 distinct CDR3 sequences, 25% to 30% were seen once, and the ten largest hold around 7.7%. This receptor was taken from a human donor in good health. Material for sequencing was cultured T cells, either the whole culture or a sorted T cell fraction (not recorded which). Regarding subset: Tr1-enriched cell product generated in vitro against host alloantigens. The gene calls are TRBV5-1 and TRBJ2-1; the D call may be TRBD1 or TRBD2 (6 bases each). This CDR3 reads CASSLAGGRQAEQFF. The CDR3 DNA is TGCGCCAGCAGCTTGGCTGGGGGGAGACAGGCTGAGCAGTTCTTC.